Each of the 20 T cell receptor beta chains below was sequenced from the same sample in a study of blood T cell repertoires in COVID-19. Produced via immunoSEQ multiplex PCR; TCRdb's table is partial and in-frame only. The sample carries some 200,000 clones, 70% to 90% recorded once. Material for sequencing was peripheral blood. These TCRs come from a woman aged 45-65 years with acute or convalescent COVID-19.

The sample holds one count of this clone. The J gene is TRBJ2-1, the V gene TRBV30, with TRBD2 identical over 8 bases. The length of the CDR3 is 14 residues. The V and J ends lost 3 bases and 8 bases, in that order; junction bases with no gene match: 9. CDR1 GTSNPN and CDR2 SVGIG come from the germline V gene (reference sequence). CDR3 in amino acids: CAWSGGEVLYEQFF. CDR3 sequence (DNA): TGTGCCTGGAGCGGGGGGGAGGTTTTATATGAGCAGTTCTTC.

This clone was detected only a few times. This chain links TRBV13 with TRBJ2-2; 10 bases align to TRBD2. CDR3 length: 17 amino acids. CDR1 and CDR2 (germline): PRHDT, FYEKMQ (reference sequence). V lost 0 bases and J lost 0; bases outside the gene matches: 1. CDR3 nucleotides: TGTGCCAGCAGCTTAGGGCTAGCGGGAGCGAACACCGGGGAGCTGTTTTTT. It is translated as CASSLGLAGANTGELFF.

This chain joins TRBV6-5 and TRBJ2-2; D not resolved. CDR1 is MNHEY and CDR2 is SVGAGI in the germline V gene. This CDR3 spans 14 amino acids. The V end lost 7 bases, the J end lost 3 bases, and 12 bases lay between the germline ends. The CDR3 region has the DNA TGTGCCAGCACCCGTACGGGTGACACCGGGGAGCTGTTTTTT. This codes for CASTRTGDTGELFF.

The chain recombines TRBV27 with TRBJ2-2; 15 bases fit TRBD2. The germline gives CDR1 MNHEY, CDR2 SMNVEV (reference sequence). CDR3 size: 17 residues. V shed 2 bases, J shed 6 bases, and the junction held 4 bases outside the gene matches. CDR3 sequence: CASSLRTSGRVPGELFF. Here the CDR3 DNA reads TGTGCCAGCAGTTTAAGGACTAGCGGGAGGGTTCCCGGGGAGCTGTTTTTT.

The rearrangement links TRBV5-4 to TRBJ2-3; TRBD2 matches 11 bases. V dropped 4 bases and J dropped 0; count of bases not matched to a gene: 4. This CDR3 has 16 amino acids. Germline lookup yields CDR1 SGHNT and CDR2 YYREEE (reference sequence). The CDR3 DNA sequence: TGTGCCAGCAGCAAGGGACTAGCGGCCAGCACAGATACGCAGTATTTT. Translating it yields CASSKGLAASTDTQYF.

The chain employs TRBV7-2 and TRBJ1-1; 8 bases align to TRBD1. The CDR3 is 14 residues long. Trimming cost V 6 bases and J 6 bases; bases outside gene matches: 9. Per germline, CDR1 SGHTA and CDR2 FQGNSA. CDR3 bases: TGTGCCAGCAGACCGGACAGGGTTCAGCCTGAAGCTTTCTTT. Translating it yields CASRPDRVQPEAFF.

This clone appeared a few times. The V call is TRBV4-3, the J call TRBJ1-4; maybe TRBD1 (5 bases). Germline CDR1 LGHNA, CDR2 YSLEER. V shed 5 bases and J shed 8 bases, with 18 bases lying between them. There are 15 residues in the CDR3. CDR3 amino acids: CASSVTFGGDEKLFF. DNA for the CDR3: TGCGCCAGCAGCGTTACGTTCGGGGGGGACGAAAAACTGTTTTTT.

The V and J genes are TRBV10-3 and TRBJ2-7; D is ambiguous. This CDR3 comprises 12 residues. The V and J ends lost 3 bases and 1 base respectively, with 4 bases between them. Germline V gives CDR1 ENHRY, CDR2 SYGVKD. CDR3 DNA: TGTGCCATCAGTGACAGATCCTACGAGCAGTACTTC. It yields the protein CAISDRSYEQYF.

This chain uses TRBV7-2 with TRBJ2-2, with D maybe TRBD2 (5 bases). The V end was cut by 5 bases, the J end by 5 bases, with 9 bases between. This CDR3 is 13 amino acids long. CDR1 is SGHTA, CDR2 FQGNSA, per germline. The CDR3 is CASSPGMTGELFF. For the CDR3, the DNA is TGTGCCAGCAGCCCGGGAATGACCGGGGAGCTGTTTTTT.

V usage is TRBV24-1 and J usage is TRBJ2-5, with D unclear. Germline V CDR1 and CDR2: KGHDR, SFDVKD. The V and J ends lost 4 bases and 2 bases respectively, with 13 bases between them. The CDR3 is 15 amino acids. Here the CDR3 reads CATSDPRHPQETQYF. Here the CDR3 DNA reads TGTGCCACCAGTGACCCACGACATCCGCAAGAGACCCAGTACTTC.

The V call is TRBV13, the J call TRBJ2-5, with D perhaps matching TRBD2 (5 bases). Per germline, CDR1 PRHDT and CDR2 FYEKMQ (reference sequence). V lost 0 bases and J lost 5, with 13 bases in between. This CDR3 is built from 15 residues. CDR3 in amino acids: CASSLGPRGRETQYF. As DNA, the CDR3 is TGTGCCAGCAGCTTAGGCCCCAGAGGGCGGGAGACCCAGTACTTC.

The chain recombines TRBV19 with TRBJ1-2; 9 nucleotides align to TRBD1. This CDR3 comprises 13 residues. V trimming: 4 bases; J trimming: 7 bases; junction bases outside the gene matches: 4. Germline assignment: CDR1 LNHDA and CDR2 SQIVND (reference sequence). This chain's CDR3 is CASSRDRVGGYTF. DNA of the CDR3: TGTGCCAGTAGTAGGGACAGGGTCGGTGGCTACACCTTC.

V gene TRBV6-5 combines with J gene TRBJ1-5; D is possibly TRBD1 (5 bases). The length of the CDR3 is 14 residues. In germline, CDR1 is MNHEY, CDR2 SVGAGI. Trimming took 6 bases from V and 3 from J, leaving 12 bases between them. The CDR3 bases are TGTGCCAGCAGCTCGAGACAGCTCAATCAGCCCCAGCATTTT. Translation: CASSSRQLNQPQHF.

This chain links TRBV3-1 (or the pseudogene TRBV3-2) with TRBJ1-3, with D perhaps TRBD1 (5 bases). V lost 4 bases and J 0 bases, leaving 10 bases between the germline ends. CDR1 LGHDT and CDR2 YNNKEL come from the germline V gene (reference sequence). The CDR3 runs 15 residues. The CDR3 loop is CASSRIGVSGNTIYF. The CDR3 nucleotides read TGTGCCAGCAGCCGAATAGGGGTCTCTGGAAACACCATATATTTT.

The chain combines TRBV5-4 with TRBJ1-1; TRBD1 aligns across 7 bases. V lost 4 bases and J lost 3; bases outside the gene matches: 6. This CDR3 is built from 14 residues. The germline V gene has CDR1 SGHNT and CDR2 YYREEE (reference sequence). CDR3 nucleotides: TGTGCCAGCAGCCGCTACGGGACAGACACTGAAGCTTTCTTT. As protein: CASSRYGTDTEAFF.

This chain connects TRBV19 to TRBJ2-2; 11 nucleotides match TRBD2. Looked up from germline, CDR1 is LNHDA and CDR2 is SQIVND (reference sequence). The CDR3 contains 14 residues. After removal of 5 bases from V and 9 bases from J, the junction contained 5 bases not matched to a gene. CDR3 bases: TGTGCCAGTAGTGGTAGCGGGGGGGCCCGGGAGCTGTTTTTT. Amino acid sequence: CASSGSGGARELFF.

The chain recombines TRBV6-1 with TRBJ1-1, with D possibly matching TRBD1 (6 bases). The germline CDR1 and CDR2 sequences are MNHNS and SASEGT. The length of the CDR3 is 15 residues. V was shortened by 1 base and J by 2 bases, with 11 bases between the two germline ends. Here the CDR3 DNA reads TGTGCCAGCAGTGAAGTGGGGGCCGGCAACACTGAAGCTTTCTTT. This sequence encodes CASSEVGAGNTEAFF.

The V gene is TRBV4-3, the J gene TRBJ2-6; D is uncertain. The CDR3 sequence is 17 residues long. V dropped 0 bases and J dropped 0 bases, with 9 bases sitting between them. Looked up from germline, CDR1 is LGHNA and CDR2 is YSLEER. This CDR3 reads CASSQEVTHSGANVLTF. Written as DNA, the CDR3 is TGCGCCAGCAGCCAAGAGGTCACTCACTCTGGGGCCAACGTCCTGACTTTC.

This chain connects TRBV10-2 to TRBJ2-3, with D possibly matching TRBD2 (6 bases). Looked up from germline, CDR1 is WSHSY and CDR2 is SAAADI. The V gene lost 4 bases and the J gene lost 1 base, with 12 bases spanning the gap. The CDR3 is 15 amino acids. CDR3 nucleotide sequence: TGCGCCAGCAGTGGTCAGGCTAGCGGCACAGATACGCAGTATTTT. Its translation: CASSGQASGTDTQYF.

The V and J genes are TRBV6-2 or TRBV6-3 and TRBJ2-6; D gene uncertain. CDR1 and CDR2 from the germline V gene are MNHEY and SVGEGT. Trimming left V 4 bases short and J 0 bases short, with 7 bases between. This CDR3 region has 15 residues. The CDR3 coding sequence is TGTGCCAGCAGTTGGCGGAGCTCTGGGGCCAACGTCCTGACTTTC. Protein: CASSWRSSGANVLTF.